The rows below give T cell receptor beta chains drawn from one sample of a study of spatial heterogeneity in lung cancer. TCRdb passed the 5' RACE reads through MiXCR, listing each CDR3 protein once. There are tens of thousands of distinct CDR3 sequences in the sample; about 20% occur only once, and roughly 6% lies in the top ten. Sequenced here: PBMCs, sampled at surgery. These receptors were collected from a male donor with early-stage non-small cell lung cancer. CDR3s include the opening cysteine and the closing phenylalanine or tryptophan. D genes are given only for firm matches. Clone size is not always given. Where it is, it says once, few, many or a class for expanded clones.

V: TRBV5-1; size: many; J: TRBJ1-2; D: TRBD1; DNA: TGCGCCAGCAGCTTGGAAGGACAGGGGGCGAATGGCTACACCTTC; CDR3: CASSLEGQGANGYTF
V: TRBV18; size: NA; J: TRBJ1-4; D: NA; DNA: TGTGCCAGCTCCCCCCGAGGGGGAAATGAAAAACTGTTTTTT; CDR3: CASSPRGGNEKLFF
V: TRBV5-1; size: many; J: TRBJ2-3; D: NA; DNA: TGCGCCAGCAGCTTGACAGGCGGATCCACAGATACGCAGTATTTT; CDR3: CASSLTGGSTDTQYF
V: TRBV29-1; size: few; J: TRBJ2-3; D: TRBD2; DNA: TGCAGCGTTGTCAGCGGGGGGAATACGCAGTATTTT; CDR3: CSVVSGGNTQYF
V: TRBV10-3; size: few; J: TRBJ2-1; D: NA; DNA: TGTGCCATCAGTGGTAAGACACCGATCTCCTACAATGAGCAGTTCTTC; CDR3: CAISGKTPISYNEQFF
V: TRBV5-1; size: NA; J: TRBJ2-2; D: NA; DNA: TGTGCCAGCAGCTTGGTTACATTGAACACCGGGGAGCTGTTTTTT; CDR3: CASSLVTLNTGELFF
V: TRBV7-8; size: few; J: TRBJ2-5; D: NA; DNA: TGTGCCAGCAGCTTAGCGGGGGTAGATGGGGAGACCCAGTACTTC; CDR3: CASSLAGVDGETQYF
V: TRBV19; size: once; J: TRBJ2-1; D: NA; DNA: TGTGCCAGTAGTATATCCTACAATGAGCAGTTCTTC; CDR3: CASSISYNEQFF
V: TRBV12-3/TRBV12-4; size: NA; J: TRBJ2-5; D: TRBD2; DNA: TGTGCCAGCAGGGGAGGGGCGCGTTTAGAGACCCAGTACTTC; CDR3: CASRGGARLETQYF
V: TRBV28; size: few; J: TRBJ2-1; D: NA; DNA: TGTGCCAGCAGTTTATCCCTACTAGGACATGAGCAGTTCTTC; CDR3: CASSLSLLGHEQFF
V: TRBV20-1; size: NA; J: TRBJ2-1; D: TRBD2; DNA: TGCAGTGCTAGATCGGGGGGGGACAATGAGCAGTTCTTC; CDR3: CSARSGGDNEQFF
V: TRBV30; size: many; J: TRBJ2-2; D: TRBD1; DNA: TGTGCCTGGAGAGACCTGGGACAGGGGGTCACCGGGGAGCTGTTTTTT; CDR3: CAWRDLGQGVTGELFF
V: TRBV3-1; size: few; J: TRBJ2-7; D: TRBD1; DNA: TGTGCCAGCAGACGAACAGGGGACTACGAGCAGTACTTC; CDR3: CASRRTGDYEQYF
V: TRBV19; size: few; J: TRBJ2-2; D: TRBD1; DNA: TGTGCCAGTAGTATGGGGACAGCTAACACCGGGGAGCTGTTTTTT; CDR3: CASSMGTANTGELFF
V: TRBV12-3/TRBV12-4; size: few; J: TRBJ1-5; D: TRBD1; DNA: TGTGCCAGCAGAGCCGGACAGGTCCCCGTAGAGCCCCAGCATTTT; CDR3: CASRAGQVPVEPQHF
V: TRBV24-1; size: NA; J: TRBJ1-4; D: TRBD1; DNA: TGTGCCACCAGCTCACCAGGGACAGGGGAAGAAAAACTGTTTTTT; CDR3: CATSSPGTGEEKLFF
V: TRBV29-1; size: NA; J: TRBJ2-3; D: NA; DNA: TGCAGCGTCCTGAGCGGGAGCACAGATACGCAGTATTTT; CDR3: CSVLSGSTDTQYF
V: TRBV11-2; size: NA; J: TRBJ2-1; D: NA; DNA: TGTGCCAGCAGGCCGGGCGCGGGGTGGCTCTACAATGAGCAGTTCTTC; CDR3: CASRPGAGWLYNEQFF